This TCR beta chain was captured by sequencing in a study of OX40 agonist ivuxolimab in advanced cancers. Study details: Patients in dose escalation had liver, melanoma, kidney or head and neck cancers. Study-level points and caveats: In the expanded peripheral T cells, antigen specificity was never determined.

CDR3 size: 12 residues. CDR1 is MNHEY, CDR2 SVGAGI, per germline. The V and J ends lost 1 base and 6 bases respectively, with 3 bases between them. No patient had autoimmune disease or received systemic immunosuppression. Cycle 7 day 1, cycle 4 day 1, and baseline were the timepoints at which blood was sampled. As regards this clone: The antigen remains undetermined.

The protocol was immunoSEQ multiplex PCR, while the TCRdb copy is restricted to in-frame clones and leaves out a portion. The sample consists of roughly 110,000 clones, 75% to 95% of them appearing once. The chain is built from TRBV6-5 and TRBJ2-2; D remains unclear. The sample was CD4+ or CD8+ T cells sorted from blood, taken in a trial of the OX40 agonist ivuxolimab. The source of this sequence is an adult with an advanced solid tumor such as melanoma, head and neck, liver or kidney cancer. CDR3 residues: CASSYYSGELFF. In DNA form, the CDR3 reads TGTGCCAGCAGTTACTACTCCGGGGAGCTGTTTTTT.